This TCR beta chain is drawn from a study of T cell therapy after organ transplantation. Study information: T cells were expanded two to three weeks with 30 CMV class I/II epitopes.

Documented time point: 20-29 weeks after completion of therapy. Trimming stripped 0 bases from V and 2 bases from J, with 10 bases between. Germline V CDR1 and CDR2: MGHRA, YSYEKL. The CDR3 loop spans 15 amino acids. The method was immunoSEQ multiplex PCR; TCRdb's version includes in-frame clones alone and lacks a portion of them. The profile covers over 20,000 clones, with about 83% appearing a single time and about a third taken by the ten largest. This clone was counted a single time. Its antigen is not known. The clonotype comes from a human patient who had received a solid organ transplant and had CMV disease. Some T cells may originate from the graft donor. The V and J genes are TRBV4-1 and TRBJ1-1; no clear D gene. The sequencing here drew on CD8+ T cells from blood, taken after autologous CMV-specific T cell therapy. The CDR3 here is CASSQDYGFNTEAFF. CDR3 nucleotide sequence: TGCGCCAGCAGCCAAGATTATGGGTTCAACACTGAAGCTTTCTTT.